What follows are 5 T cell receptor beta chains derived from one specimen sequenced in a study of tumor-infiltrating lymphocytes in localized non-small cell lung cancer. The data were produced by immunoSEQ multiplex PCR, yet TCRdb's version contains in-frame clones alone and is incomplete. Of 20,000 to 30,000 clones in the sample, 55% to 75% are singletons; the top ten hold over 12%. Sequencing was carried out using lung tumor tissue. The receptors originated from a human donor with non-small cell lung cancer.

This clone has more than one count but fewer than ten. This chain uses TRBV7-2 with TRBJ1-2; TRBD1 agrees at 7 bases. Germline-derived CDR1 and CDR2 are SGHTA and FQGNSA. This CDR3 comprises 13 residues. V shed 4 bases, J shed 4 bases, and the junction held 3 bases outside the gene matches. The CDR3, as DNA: TGTGCCAGCAGCTCGACAGGGATCTATGGCTACACCTTC. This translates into CASSSTGIYGYTF.

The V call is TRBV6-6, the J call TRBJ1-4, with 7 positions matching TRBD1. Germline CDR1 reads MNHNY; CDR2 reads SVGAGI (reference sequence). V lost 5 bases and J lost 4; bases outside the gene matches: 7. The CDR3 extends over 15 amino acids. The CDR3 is CASSPDRVGNEKLFF. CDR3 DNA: TGTGCCAGCAGTCCCGACAGGGTCGGTAATGAAAAACTGTTTTTT.

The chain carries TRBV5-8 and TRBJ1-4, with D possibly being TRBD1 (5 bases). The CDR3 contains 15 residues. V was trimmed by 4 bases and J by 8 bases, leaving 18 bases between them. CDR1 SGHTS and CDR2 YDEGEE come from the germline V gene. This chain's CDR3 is CASSPTSGASEKLFF. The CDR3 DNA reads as TGTGCCAGCAGCCCAACCTCCGGGGCGAGCGAAAAACTGTTTTTT.

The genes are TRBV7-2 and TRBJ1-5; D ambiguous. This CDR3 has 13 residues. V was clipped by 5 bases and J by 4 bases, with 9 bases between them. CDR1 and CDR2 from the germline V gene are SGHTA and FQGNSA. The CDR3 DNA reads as TGTGCCAGCAGCCCCCAGAAAAATCAGCCCCAGCATTTT. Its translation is CASSPQKNQPQHF.

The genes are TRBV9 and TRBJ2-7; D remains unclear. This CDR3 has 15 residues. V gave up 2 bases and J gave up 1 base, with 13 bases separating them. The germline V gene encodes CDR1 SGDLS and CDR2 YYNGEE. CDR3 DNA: TGTGCCAGCAGCGTTAGCTTCGGGTCTTCCTACGAGCAGTACTTC. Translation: CASSVSFGSSYEQYF.